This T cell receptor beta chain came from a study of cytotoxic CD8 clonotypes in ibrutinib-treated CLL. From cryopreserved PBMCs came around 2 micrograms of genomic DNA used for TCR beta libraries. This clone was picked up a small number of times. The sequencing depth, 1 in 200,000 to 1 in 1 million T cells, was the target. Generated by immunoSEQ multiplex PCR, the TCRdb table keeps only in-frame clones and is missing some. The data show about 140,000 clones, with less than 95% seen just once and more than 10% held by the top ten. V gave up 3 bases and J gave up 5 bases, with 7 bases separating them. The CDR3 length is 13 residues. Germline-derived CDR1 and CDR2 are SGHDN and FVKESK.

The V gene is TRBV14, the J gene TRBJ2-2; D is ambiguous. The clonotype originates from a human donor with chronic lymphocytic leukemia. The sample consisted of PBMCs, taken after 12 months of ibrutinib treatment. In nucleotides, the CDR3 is TGTGCCAGCAGCCAGAAAAATACCGGGGAGCTGTTTTTT. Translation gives CASSQKNTGELFF.